Each of the 32 T cell receptor beta chains below was sequenced from the same sample in a study of shared clonotypes between healthy human individuals. Method: immunoSEQ multiplex PCR; TCRdb's copy keeps in-frame clones and lacks some. This sample has approximately 720,000 clones, with approximately 79% found just once. The source material was memory CD4+ T cells sorted from blood. Subset meaning: CD45RA-negative fraction. These receptors originate from a woman in her 30s in good health.

This clone was recorded once. The gene calls are TRBV6-6 and TRBJ2-7, with a weak D call TRBD2 (6 bases). CDR1 is MNHNY and CDR2 is SVGAGI in the germline V gene (reference sequence). This CDR3 is 15 amino acids long. V lost 5 bases and J 0 bases, leaving 14 bases between the germline ends. CDR3 in amino acids: CASSAGSPNSYEQYF. The CDR3 nucleotides read TGTGCCAGCAGTGCGGGGAGTCCGAACTCCTACGAGCAGTACTTC.

The rearrangement uses TRBV7-9 and TRBJ2-1; D gene uncertain. CDR3 length: 12 residues. CDR1 and CDR2 from the germline V gene are SEHNR and FQNEAQ (reference sequence). V lost 2 bases, J lost 9 bases, and 8 bases lay in between. CDR3 region: CASSLMSGEQFF. The CDR3 DNA sequence: TGTGCCAGCAGCTTAATGTCGGGTGAGCAGTTCTTC.

The rearrangement uses TRBV18 and TRBJ2-1; 11 nucleotides align to TRBD2. The CDR3 has 13 residues. Unmatched junction bases numbered 7, after V lost 6 bases and J lost 12 bases. Per the germline V gene, CDR1 is KGHSH and CDR2 is LQKENI. In nucleotides, the CDR3 is TGTGCCAGCTCGACTAGCGGGGTCCTAAGGCAGTTCTTC. It specifies CASSTSGVLRQFF.

As regards this clone: One end of the junction varies from germline; a read error may be responsible. The chain recombines TRBV7-9 with TRBJ1-5, with a weak D call TRBD1 (6 bases). The CDR3 consists of 16 residues. Germline loops: CDR1 SEHNR, CDR2 FQNEAQ (reference sequence). The CDR3 region is CASSLGSGGNNQPQHF. The CDR3 region has the DNA TGTGCCAGCAGTTTAGGATCGGGGGGCAACAATCAGCCCCAGCATTTT.

This clone showed up just once. V is TRBV27 and J is TRBJ2-1; the match to TRBD1 covers 10 bases. The CDR3 length is 16 residues. V gave up 4 bases and J gave up 10 bases; unmatched junction bases: 13. Per germline, CDR1 MNHEY and CDR2 SMNVEV (reference sequence). CDR3 DNA sequence: TGTGCCAGCAGTTCCCGCGGACAGGGGGAGCATGAGGAGCAGTTCTTC. It translates to CASSSRGQGEHEEQFF.

The V gene is TRBV7-6, the J gene TRBJ1-4, with D unresolved. Deletions cut 5 bases from V and 0 bases from J, with 7 bases between. Germline CDR1 reads SGHVS; CDR2 reads FNYEAQ. CDR3 length: 14 residues. Here the CDR3 DNA reads TGTGCCAGCAGCCGCCAAGCAACTAATGAAAAACTGTTTTTT. It encodes CASSRQATNEKLFF.

This chain uses TRBV29-1 with TRBJ2-5; the D is unclear. CDR3 size: 13 residues. V lost 0 bases, J lost 2 bases, and 7 bases lay in between. CDR1 is SQVTM, CDR2 ANQGSEA, per germline. CDR3 sequence: CSVEEQNQETQYF. For the CDR3, the DNA is TGCAGCGTTGAAGAACAGAATCAAGAGACCCAGTACTTC.

The genes are TRBV27 and TRBJ2-7, with a weak D call TRBD2 (7 bases). The germline gives CDR1 MNHEY, CDR2 SMNVEV (reference sequence). The CDR3 consists of 16 residues. Trimming left V 8 bases short and J 0 bases short, with 20 bases between. As DNA, the CDR3 is TGTGCCAGCCGATCTAACAGGGAGGGGAGCTCCTACGAGCAGTACTTC. This gives the protein CASRSNREGSSYEQYF.

A few counts support this clone. The V and J genes are TRBV15 and TRBJ2-5, with a possible D match to TRBD2 (6 bases). Germline CDR1 LNHNV, CDR2 YYDKDF (reference sequence). This CDR3 spans 13 amino acids. Deletions cut 10 bases from V and 2 bases from J, with 14 bases between. The chain's CDR3 is CASSTSPQETQYF. As DNA, the CDR3 is TGTGCCAGTTCGACTAGTCCACAAGAGACCCAGTACTTC.

The gene calls are TRBV5-1 and TRBJ2-1, with TRBD2 identical over 9 bases. The CDR3 length is 19 residues. Unmatched junction bases numbered 17, after V lost 3 bases and J lost 4 bases. Germline V gene data show CDR1 as SGHRS and CDR2 as YFSETQ. CDR3: CASSSQLSSGAGIYNEQFF. CDR3 coding DNA: TGCGCCAGCAGCTCCCAACTCTCTAGCGGGGCGGGGATATACAATGAGCAGTTCTTC.

The V gene is TRBV2, the J gene TRBJ2-7; D is undetermined. Trimming shortened V by 3 bases and J by 3 bases, and 21 bases separated the two germline ends. The CDR3 runs to 17 residues. CDR1 SNHLY and CDR2 FYNNEI come from the germline V gene. The CDR3 coding sequence is TGTGCCAGCAGTGACAACCCCGGAGCGACCGGATTCTACGAGCAGTACTTC. It encodes CASSDNPGATGFYEQYF.

The chain employs TRBV11-1 and TRBJ2-7; D unclear. Between the trimmed V and J ends, which lost 1 base and 6 bases, there was a span of 10 bases. Germline CDR1 and CDR2: SGHAT and FQDESV (reference sequence). CDR3 size: 13 residues. The CDR3 region is CASSLVWSPEQYF. The CDR3 DNA reads TGTGCCAGCAGCTTAGTGTGGAGCCCCGAGCAGTACTTC. Full variable domain (missing parts from reference TRBV11-1 and TRBJ2-7): EAEVAQSPRYKITEKSQAVAFWCDPISGHATLYWYRQILGQGPELLVQFQDESVVDDSQLPKDRFSAERLKGVDSTLKIQPAELGDSAMYLCASSLVWSPEQYFGPGTRLTVT.

CDR3 region: CASSEGAGGHGYTF. In DNA form, the CDR3 reads TGTGCCAGCAGTGAAGGGGCAGGGGGGCATGGCTACACCTTC. The chain combines TRBV6-1 with TRBJ1-2, with 7 bases lining up with TRBD1. In germline, CDR1 is MNHNS, CDR2 SASEGT. Germline trimming cut 1 base from V and 6 bases from J; bases unmatched to any gene: 5. The CDR3 has 14 residues.

In this sample, this clone turned up once. The chain combines TRBV28 with TRBJ2-7; either TRBD1 or TRBD2 may fit D (5 bases each). The germline CDR1 and CDR2 sequences are MDHEN and SYDVKM. With 6 bases removed from V and 0 bases from J, the gap between germline ends came to 18 bases. This CDR3 has 16 residues. The CDR3 sequence is CASRAPRGPSSYEQYF. The DNA of the CDR3 is TGTGCCAGCAGAGCCCCGAGGGGACCAAGCTCCTACGAGCAGTACTTC.

The chain couples TRBV7-8 to TRBJ2-1, with 7 bases lining up with TRBD1. V was pared by 5 bases and J by 4 bases, with 2 bases of the junction left unmatched. The CDR3 has 13 amino acids. Germline V lookup: CDR1 SGHVS, CDR2 FQNEAQ. This CDR3 is CASSQQGYNEQFF. The CDR3 coding sequence is TGTGCCAGCAGCCAACAGGGGTACAATGAGCAGTTCTTC.

The J gene is TRBJ1-4, the V gene TRBV7-9, with D possibly matching TRBD1 (5 bases). This CDR3 contains 12 residues. V was trimmed by 8 bases and J by 8 bases, leaving 12 bases between them. CDR1 is SEHNR and CDR2 is FQNEAQ in the germline V gene (reference sequence). The chain's CDR3 is CASSPSGEKLFF. The CDR3, as DNA: TGTGCCAGCTCACCCTCAGGGGAAAAACTGTTTTTT.

DNA of the CDR3: TGTGCCAGCAGCTTCCCGGGGGGGAACACTGAAGCTTTCTTT. It yields the protein CASSFPGGNTEAFF. V gene TRBV21-1 combines with J gene TRBJ1-1. TRBV21-1 is described as a pseudogene. The CDR3 runs to 14 residues.

The chain uses TRBV6-5 and TRBJ1-2; D call uncertain. The CDR3 length is 11 residues. Between the trimmed V and J ends, which lost 8 bases and 4 bases, there was a span of 8 bases. Germline CDR1 MNHEY, CDR2 SVGAGI. The CDR3 coding sequence is TGTGCCAGCCACGACATCTATGGCTACACCTTC. This codes for CASHDIYGYTF.

This clone was seen a handful of times. V and J are TRBV5-6 and TRBJ1-1; possible D gene TRBD1, 5 bases. The V end was cut by 3 bases, the J end by 5 bases, with 14 bases between. CDR1 is SGHDT, CDR2 YYEEEE, per germline. CDR3 length equals 14 residues. In nucleotides, the CDR3 is TGTGCCAGCAGCTGGGGACGAGGATGGACTGAAGCTTTCTTT. It translates to CASSWGRGWTEAFF.

This clone was counted ten times or more. V is TRBV4-2 and J is TRBJ2-2; 7 bases agree with TRBD1. The CDR3 length is 17 residues. The ends lost 0 bases at V and 7 bases at J; junction bases unmatched: 11. The germline gives CDR1 LGHNA, CDR2 YNFKEQ. CDR3 sequence reads: CASSQEWKQGSIGELFF. The CDR3 DNA reads as TGTGCCAGCAGCCAAGAGTGGAAACAGGGGTCCATCGGGGAGCTGTTTTTT.

This chain connects TRBV27 to TRBJ1-2, with TRBD1 matching 7 bases. V gave up 6 bases and J gave up 8 bases; unmatched junction bases: 9. Per germline, CDR1 MNHEY and CDR2 SMNVEV (reference sequence). CDR3 size: 13 residues. The CDR3 region is CASRGTASAGYTF. The DNA of the CDR3 is TGTGCCAGCAGGGGGACAGCCTCGGCCGGCTACACCTTC.

The chain uses TRBV6-5 and TRBJ1-5, with D unresolved. V lost 6 bases and J lost 2, with 14 bases in between. The CDR3 consists of 15 residues. Germline CDR1 MNHEY, CDR2 SVGAGI. Written as DNA, the CDR3 is TGTGCCAGCAGCACGGGATTCTTTGGCAATCAGCCCCAGCATTTT. As protein: CASSTGFFGNQPQHF.

Worth noting for this clone: Within the sample, other DNA sequences also encode this same CDR3. In DNA form, the CDR3 reads TGTGCCAGCAGTTCAGGGACTAGCGGGAGCTACGAGCAGTACTTC. This gives the protein CASSSGTSGSYEQYF. The rearrangement joins TRBV6-5 to TRBJ2-7, with 14 bases identical to TRBD2. Germline assignment: CDR1 MNHEY and CDR2 SVGAGI. This CDR3 contains 15 residues. Trimming at V came to 4 bases and at J to 3 bases, leaving 2 bases not matched to a gene.

The chain uses TRBV11-2 and TRBJ2-7; D is possibly TRBD1 (5 bases). Trimming pared 3 bases from V and 5 bases from J, leaving 14 bases between. CDR1 and CDR2 (germline): SGHAT, FQNNGV. The CDR3 consists of 14 residues. CDR3 DNA sequence: TGTGCCAGCAGCTTCAGTAGGGGCGACGACGAGCAGTACTTC. It translates to CASSFSRGDDEQYF.

The V call is TRBV5-4, the J call TRBJ1-2; D possibly corresponds to TRBD1 (6 bases). Germline CDR1 reads SGHNT; CDR2 reads YYREEE (reference sequence). Deletions cut 4 bases from V and 5 bases from J, with 21 bases between. The CDR3 totals 16 residues. CDR3 sequence: CASSPTFQGPRYGYTF. The CDR3 nucleotides are TGTGCCAGCAGCCCGACCTTTCAGGGGCCGAGATATGGCTACACCTTC.

This clone came up many times. This chain links TRBV6-6 with TRBJ2-1, with 10 bases identical to TRBD2. Germline CDR1 is MNHNY and CDR2 is SVGAGI (reference sequence). The J segment lost 7 bases and the V segment lost 2 bases, leaving 2 bases of the junction unmatched. This CDR3 is built from 14 residues. The CDR3 DNA reads TGTGCCAGCAGTTACGAGACTAGCGGGAATGAGCAGTTCTTC. Protein product: CASSYETSGNEQFF.

V gene TRBV4-1 combines with J gene TRBJ2-3, with TRBD2 as a possible D gene (5 bases). The CDR3 covers 16 residues. The V end lost 0 bases, the J end lost 4 bases, and 14 bases lay between the germline ends. Germline V gene data show CDR1 as MGHRA and CDR2 as YSYEKL. CDR3 sequence reads: CASSQDWGVGADTQYF. In DNA form, the CDR3 reads TGCGCCAGCAGCCAAGATTGGGGAGTTGGAGCAGATACGCAGTATTTT.

About this clone: This sample includes further DNA sequences coding for the same CDR3. J is TRBJ1-1 and V is TRBV18, with unresolved D. Deletions cut 1 base from V and 0 bases from J, with 9 bases between. There are 15 residues in the CDR3. Germline V lookup: CDR1 KGHSH, CDR2 LQKENI. The chain's CDR3 is CASSPRQQMNTEAFF. DNA of the CDR3: TGTGCCAGCTCACCACGTCAACAGATGAACACTGAAGCTTTCTTT.

The chain joins TRBV10-3 to TRBJ2-1, with 8 bases aligning to TRBD2. Germline CDR1 ENHRY, CDR2 SYGVKD. This CDR3 is built from 15 residues. Losses at the gene ends were 6 bases for V and 6 bases for J; bases not matched to a gene: 10. The CDR3: CAISPGLGRANEQFF. The DNA for the CDR3 is TGTGCCATCAGCCCGGGACTAGGGAGGGCCAATGAGCAGTTCTTC.

This clone was seen repeatedly, ten times or more. As DNA, the CDR3 is TGTGCCAGCAGCAGTTTCAACAGGGACGGCTACACCTTC. This gives the protein CASSSFNRDGYTF. The genes are TRBV6-5 and TRBJ1-2, with D tentatively TRBD1 (6 bases). Between the trimmed V and J ends, which lost 6 bases and 8 bases, there was a span of 16 bases. The CDR3 runs to 13 residues. The germline V gene encodes CDR1 MNHEY and CDR2 SVGAGI.

V and J are TRBV2 and TRBJ2-7, with a possible D match to TRBD1 (6 bases). This CDR3 is built from 13 residues. Germline V gives CDR1 SNHLY, CDR2 FYNNEI. The V end was cut by 6 bases, the J end by 6 bases, with 15 bases between. Here the CDR3 DNA reads TGTGCCAGCAGGAGGACCGTAGGGGGCGAGCAGTACTTC. As protein: CASRRTVGGEQYF.

With regard to this clone: This likely stems from a read error, as it lies one base from a far larger clone. This CDR3 is also generated by other DNA sequences in the sample. The chain employs TRBV7-2 and TRBJ1-3; D ambiguous. Germline assignment: CDR1 SGHTA and CDR2 FQGNSA. V was clipped by 1 base and J by 4 bases, with 2 bases between them. The CDR3 consists of 12 residues. CDR3 nucleotide sequence: TGTGCCAGCAGCTTAGGGGGAAACACCATATATTTT. This encodes CASSLGGNTIYF.